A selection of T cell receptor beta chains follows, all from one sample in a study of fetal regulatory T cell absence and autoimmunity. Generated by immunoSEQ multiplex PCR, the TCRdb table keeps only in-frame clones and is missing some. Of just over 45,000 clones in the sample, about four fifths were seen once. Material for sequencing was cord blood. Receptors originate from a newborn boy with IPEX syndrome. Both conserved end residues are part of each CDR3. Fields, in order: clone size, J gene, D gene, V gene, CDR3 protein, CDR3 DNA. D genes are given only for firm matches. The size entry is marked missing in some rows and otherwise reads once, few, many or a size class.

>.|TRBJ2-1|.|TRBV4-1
CASSQGRQSSYNEQFF
TGCGCCAGCAGCCAAGGCAGACAGAGCTCCTACAATGAGCAGTTCTTC
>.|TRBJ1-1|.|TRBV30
CAWSRESGTEAFF
TGTGCCTGGTCCAGGGAGTCTGGCACTGAAGCTTTCTTT
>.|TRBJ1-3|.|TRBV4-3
CASSQERGMFNTIYF
TGCGCCAGCAGCCAAGAGAGGGGGATGTTTAACACCATATATTTT
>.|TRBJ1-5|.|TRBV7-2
CASSGGGREMEPQHF
TGTGCCAGCAGCGGAGGGGGAAGGGAAATGGAGCCCCAGCATTTT
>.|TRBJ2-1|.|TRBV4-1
CASSQGDGYNEQFF
TGCGCCAGCAGCCAAGGTGACGGCTACAATGAGCAGTTCTTC
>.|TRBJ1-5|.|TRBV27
CASSFRGNQPQHF
TGTGCCAGCAGTTTCCGGGGCAATCAGCCCCAGCATTTT
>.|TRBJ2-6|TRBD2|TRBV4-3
CASSQATSGGTGANVLTF
TGCGCCAGCAGCCAAGCGACTAGCGGGGGGACTGGGGCCAACGTCCTGACTTTC
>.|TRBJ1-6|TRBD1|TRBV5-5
CASSLRDRGRDNSPLHF
TGTGCCAGCAGCTTGCGGGACAGGGGGCGCGATAATTCACCCCTCCACTTT
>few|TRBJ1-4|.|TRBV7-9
CASSEQGPNEKLFF
TGTGCCAGCAGCGAACAGGGCCCTAATGAAAAACTGTTTTTT
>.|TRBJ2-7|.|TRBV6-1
CASGGLDGSSYEQYF
TGTGCCAGCGGGGGATTGGACGGGAGCTCCTACGAGCAGTACTTC
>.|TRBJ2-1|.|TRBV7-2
CASSTTGSAYNEQFF
TGTGCCAGCAGCACCACAGGGAGCGCCTACAATGAGCAGTTCTTC
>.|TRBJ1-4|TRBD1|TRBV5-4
CASSLARGPNEKLFF
TGTGCCAGCAGCTTAGCGAGGGGGCCAAATGAAAAACTGTTTTTT
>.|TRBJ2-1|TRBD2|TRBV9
CASSVAPSGGPYNEQFF
TGTGCCAGCAGCGTAGCCCCTAGCGGGGGGCCATACAATGAGCAGTTCTTC
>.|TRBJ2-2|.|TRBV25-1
CASGRDSNTGELFF
TGTGCCAGCGGCCGGGACTCTAACACCGGGGAGCTGTTTTTT
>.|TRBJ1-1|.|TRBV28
CASFRVSNTEAFF
TGTGCCAGTTTCAGGGTCTCGAACACTGAAGCTTTCTTT
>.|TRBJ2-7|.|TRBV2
CASSELLRKQVISYEQYF
TGTGCCAGCAGTGAATTACTCCGGAAACAGGTGATCTCCTACGAGCAGTACTTC
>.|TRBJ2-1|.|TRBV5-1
CASSSWDFFSYNEQFF
TGCGCCAGCAGCTCTTGGGACTTTTTCTCCTACAATGAGCAGTTCTTC
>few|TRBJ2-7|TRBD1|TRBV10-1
CASSGTGGEQYF
TGCGCCAGCAGTGGGACAGGGGGCGAGCAGTACTTC
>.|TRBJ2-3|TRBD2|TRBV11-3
CASRGLAGGGTDTQYF
TGTGCCAGCAGAGGACTAGCGGGGGGTGGCACAGATACGCAGTATTTT
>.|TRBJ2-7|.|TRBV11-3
CASSPRDGGYEQYF
TGTGCCAGCAGCCCCCGGGACGGGGGCTACGAGCAGTACTTC
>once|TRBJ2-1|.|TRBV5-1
CASSSWGGLYNEQFF
TGCGCCAGCAGCTCATGGGGGGGCCTTTACAATGAGCAGTTCTTC
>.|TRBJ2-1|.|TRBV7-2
CASSARRDSRQFF
TGTGCCAGCAGCGCCCGCCGGGACTCGAGGCAGTTCTTC
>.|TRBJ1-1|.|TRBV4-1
CASSRTLETETFF
TGCGCCAGCAGCCGGACCCTCGAAACTGAAACTTTCTTT
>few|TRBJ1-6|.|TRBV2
CASSEGRGSYNSPLHF
TGTGCCAGCAGTGAAGGCAGGGGATCCTATAATTCACCCCTCCACTTT
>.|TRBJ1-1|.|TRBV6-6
CASSLRDARAEAFF
TGTGCCAGCAGTCTCAGGGATGCACGGGCTGAAGCTTTCTTT
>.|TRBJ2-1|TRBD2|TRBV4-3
CASSPYWTSGGFNEQFF
TGCGCCAGCAGCCCATACTGGACTAGCGGGGGGTTTAATGAGCAGTTCTTC